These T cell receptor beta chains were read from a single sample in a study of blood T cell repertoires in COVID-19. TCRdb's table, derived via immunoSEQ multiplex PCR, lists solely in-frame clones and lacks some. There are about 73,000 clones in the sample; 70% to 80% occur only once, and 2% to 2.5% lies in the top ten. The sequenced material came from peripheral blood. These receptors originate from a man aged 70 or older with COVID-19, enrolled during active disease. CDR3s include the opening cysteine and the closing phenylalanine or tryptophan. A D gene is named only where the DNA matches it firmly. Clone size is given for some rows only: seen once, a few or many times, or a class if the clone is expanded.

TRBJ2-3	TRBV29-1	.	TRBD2	CSVGGYTDTQYF	TGCAGCGTGGGGGGGTACACAGATACGCAGTATTTT
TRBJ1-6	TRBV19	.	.	CASSSTGIGFRSPLHF	TGTGCCAGTAGTTCAACAGGGATTGGCTTCCGTTCACCCCTCCACTTT
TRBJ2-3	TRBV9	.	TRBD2	CASSTGGTSATDTQYF	TGTGCCAGCAGCACCGGAGGGACTAGCGCCACAGATACGCAGTATTTT
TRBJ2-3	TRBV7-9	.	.	CASSPRGPDTQYF	TGTGCCAGCAGCCCCCGAGGTCCAGATACGCAGTATTTT
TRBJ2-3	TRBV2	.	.	CASSEAQDTQYF	TGTGCCAGCAGTGAAGCTCAGGATACGCAGTATTTT
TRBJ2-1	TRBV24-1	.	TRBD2	CATSDWQLAGGNEQFF	TGTGCCACCAGTGATTGGCAGCTAGCGGGAGGGAATGAGCAGTTCTTC
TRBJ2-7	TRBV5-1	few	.	CASRWTVTIYEQYF	TGCGCCAGCAGATGGACAGTTACGATTTACGAGCAGTACTTC
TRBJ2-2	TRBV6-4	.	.	CASRVQENTGELFF	TGTGCCAGCAGAGTTCAGGAAAACACCGGGGAGCTGTTTTTT
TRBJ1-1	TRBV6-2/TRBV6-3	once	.	CASSPGFLTEAFF	TGTGCCAGCAGTCCAGGTTTCCTCACTGAAGCTTTCTTT
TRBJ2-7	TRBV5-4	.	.	CASSLGSGRSTYEQYF	TGTGCCAGCAGCCTGGGAAGCGGAAGATCAACCTACGAGCAGTACTTC
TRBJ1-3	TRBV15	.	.	CATSRDFTGAGNTIYF	TGTGCCACCAGCAGAGATTTCACAGGAGCTGGAAACACCATATATTTT
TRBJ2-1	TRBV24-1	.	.	CATSDLVAASYNEQFF	TGTGCCACCAGTGATTTGGTAGCGGCCTCCTACAATGAGCAGTTCTTC
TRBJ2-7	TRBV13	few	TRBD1	CASSSYRGSYEQYF	TGTGCCAGCAGCTCTTACAGGGGATCCTACGAGCAGTACTTC
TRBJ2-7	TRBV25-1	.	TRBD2	CASSSGAGTYEQYF	TGTGCCAGCAGTTCTGGAGCGGGAACCTACGAGCAGTACTTC
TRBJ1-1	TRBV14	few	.	CASSYSNEAFF	TGTGCCAGCAGCTACAGCAATGAAGCTTTCTTT
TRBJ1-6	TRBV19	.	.	CASSDTTGPHF	TGTGCCAGTAGTGATACAACAGGGCCCCACTTT
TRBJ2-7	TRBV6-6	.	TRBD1	CASSPGQGFHEQYF	TGTGCCAGCAGCCCGGGACAGGGTTTCCACGAGCAGTACTTC
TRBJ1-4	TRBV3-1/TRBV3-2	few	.	CASSHEDTRDEKLFF	TGTGCCAGCAGCCATGAGGACACCCGAGATGAAAAACTGTTTTTT
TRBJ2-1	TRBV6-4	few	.	CASSLLVRGEQFF	TGTGCCAGCAGCCTCCTAGTCAGGGGTGAGCAGTTCTTC
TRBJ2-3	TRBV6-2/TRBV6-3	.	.	CASSPKIFNRARWGTDTQYF	TGTGCCAGCAGTCCCAAAATATTCAACAGGGCCCGTTGGGGTACAGATACGCAGTATTTT
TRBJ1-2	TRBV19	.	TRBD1	CASSIAGGDYTF	TGTGCCAGTAGTATTGCAGGGGGAGACTACACCTTC
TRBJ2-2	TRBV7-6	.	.	CASSLAQGFITGELFF	TGTGCCAGCAGCTTAGCGCAGGGGTTCATCACCGGGGAGCTGTTTTTT
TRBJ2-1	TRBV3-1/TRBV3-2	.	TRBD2	CASSPSGRANEQFF	TGTGCCAGCAGCCCTAGCGGGAGGGCCAATGAGCAGTTCTTC
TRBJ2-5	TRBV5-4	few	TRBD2	CASRPTGGSETQYF	TGTGCCAGCAGACCTACGGGGGGTTCGGAGACCCAGTACTTC
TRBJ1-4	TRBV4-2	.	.	CASSQAGGLEEKLFF	TGTGCCAGCAGCCAAGCGGGGGGCCTGGAAGAAAAACTGTTTTTT
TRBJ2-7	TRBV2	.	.	CASRVSSYEQYF	TGTGCCAGCAGGGTGAGCTCCTACGAGCAGTACTTC
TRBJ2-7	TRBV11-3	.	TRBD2	CASSSRTSGGYEQYF	TGTGCCAGCAGCTCCCGGACTAGCGGGGGGTACGAGCAGTACTTC
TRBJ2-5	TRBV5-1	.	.	CASRGSVETQYF	TGCGCCAGCAGGGGTAGCGTAGAGACCCAGTACTTC
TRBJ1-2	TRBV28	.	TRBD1	CASSADRGVRDYGYTF	TGTGCCAGCAGTGCGGACAGGGGAGTTAGAGACTATGGCTACACCTTC
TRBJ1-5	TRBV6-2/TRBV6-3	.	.	CASSSLGNQPQHF	TGTGCCAGCAGCTCACTAGGGAATCAGCCCCAGCATTTT
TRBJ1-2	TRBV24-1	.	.	CATSDRSGYGYTF	TGTGCCACCAGTGATCGGAGCGGCTATGGCTACACCTTC
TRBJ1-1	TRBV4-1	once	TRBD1	CASSQGRGGQTEAFF	TGCGCCAGCAGCCAGGGTAGAGGGGGCCAAACTGAAGCTTTCTTT
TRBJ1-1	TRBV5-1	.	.	CASSLGQPNTEAFF	TGCGCCAGCAGCTTAGGACAGCCGAACACTGAAGCTTTCTTT
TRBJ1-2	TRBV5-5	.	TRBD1	CASSWGQEPAWGYGYTF	TGTGCCAGCAGCTGGGGACAGGAGCCCGCCTGGGGCTATGGCTACACCTTC
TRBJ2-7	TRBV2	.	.	CASKSGVGYEQYF	TGTGCCAGCAAAAGCGGAGTTGGGTACGAGCAGTACTTC
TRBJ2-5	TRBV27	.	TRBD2	CASSSPGLAGRGSTQYF	TGTGCCAGCAGTTCACCGGGACTAGCGGGACGGGGTTCAACCCAGTACTTC
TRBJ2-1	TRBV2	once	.	CASKGGHNNEQFF	TGTGCCAGCAAGGGAGGACACAACAATGAGCAGTTCTTC
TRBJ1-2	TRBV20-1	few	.	CSASPQYGYTF	TGCAGTGCTAGTCCACAGTATGGCTACACCTTC